The 32 T cell receptor beta chains in this list originate from one sample, sequenced in a study of Ad26.COV2.S vaccination and SARS-CoV-2 variants. The repertoire was sequenced with immunoSEQ multiplex PCR; TCRdb's copy has only in-frame clones and lacks some. This sample has about 680,000 clones, with roughly 90% found just once. Treatment reported: some 20 received Ad26.COV2.S at low or high dose, single or two shots; roughly five received placebo; per-sample allocation not given. Samples came from day 63 after the first vaccine or placebo injection. Sequences were derived from peripheral blood, sampled in a trial of Ad26.COV2.S vaccine versus placebo. These TCRs come from a person between 18 and 65 years old who received the Ad26.COV2.S COVID-19 vaccine or a placebo.

As to this clone: Other DNA sequences in this sample translate to the same CDR3. The genes are TRBV4-3 and TRBJ2-7; possible D gene TRBD1, 5 bases. The CDR3 is 14 amino acids. In germline, CDR1 is LGHNA, CDR2 YSLEER. V was trimmed by 1 base and J by 2 bases, leaving 9 bases between them. The chain's CDR3 is CASSQGQGAYEQYF. CDR3 nucleotide sequence: TGCGCCAGCAGCCAAGGGCAGGGTGCCTACGAGCAGTACTTC.

V is TRBV3-1 (or the pseudogene TRBV3-2) and J is TRBJ2-5; D possibly matches TRBD1 or TRBD2 (6 bases each). With 3 bases removed from V and 5 bases from J, the gap between germline ends came to 13 bases. The CDR3 totals 14 residues. Germline lookup yields CDR1 LGHDT and CDR2 YNNKEL (reference sequence). Here the CDR3 reads CASSQWGATETQYF. CDR3 in DNA: TGTGCCAGCAGCCAGTGGGGGGCCACGGAGACCCAGTACTTC.

The V and J genes are TRBV5-6 and TRBJ2-7; 7 nucleotides agree with TRBD2. This CDR3 contains 13 residues. With 0 bases clipped from V and 4 bases from J, the junction kept 1 base outside the gene matches. Germline V gene lookup returns CDR1 SGHDT and CDR2 YYEEEE. CDR3 nucleotides: TGTGCCAGCAGCTTGGGGGGAGGGTACGAGCAGTACTTC. Its protein is CASSLGGGYEQYF.

The chain is built from TRBV14 and TRBJ2-7, with 8 bases fitting TRBD2. J was trimmed by 4 bases and V by 3 bases; bases with no gene match: 8. The length of the CDR3 is 15 residues. The germline V gene has CDR1 SGHDN and CDR2 FVKESK. CDR3 in DNA: TGTGCCAGCAGCCAGGGGACTAGGACCAATTACGAGCAGTACTTC. As protein: CASSQGTRTNYEQYF.

A note on this clone: The junction shows a germline mismatch at one end, possibly a read error. CDR3 DNA: TGTGCCAGCAGCCCCTCGGTGGTCCCTGGGGTCAACGTCCTGACTTTC. Residues: CASSPSVVPGVNVLTF. The chain uses TRBV7-2 and TRBJ2-6; no reliable D call. CDR1 is SGHTA and CDR2 is FQGNSA in the germline V gene. The CDR3 totals 16 residues. Using reference TRBV7-2 and TRBJ2-6 for the parts outside the CDR3, the full variable domain is GAGVSQSPSNKVTEKGKDVELRCDPISGHTALYWYRQSLGQGLEFLIYFQGNSAPDKSGLPSDRFSAERTGGSVSTLTIQRTQQEDSAVYLCASSPSVVPGVNVLTFGAGSRLTVL.

J is TRBJ2-7 and V is TRBV7-2; weak D call: TRBD2 (6 bases). Germline-derived CDR1 and CDR2 are SGHTA and FQGNSA. Trimming took off 6 bases at V and 4 bases at J, with 19 bases between the two ends. The CDR3 has 15 amino acids. In DNA form, the CDR3 reads TGTGCCAGCAGACATGGGGTTAATAGCGGTTACGAGCAGTACTTC. Its translation: CASRHGVNSGYEQYF.

The chain recombines TRBV24-1 with TRBJ1-2; D might be TRBD1 (5 bases). The CDR3 is made up of 12 amino acids. V lost 7 bases, J lost 8 bases, and 13 bases lay in between. Germline assignment: CDR1 KGHDR and CDR2 SFDVKD. The CDR3 loop is CATRSPWGGYTF. CDR3 DNA sequence: TGTGCCACCAGATCCCCTTGGGGGGGCTACACCTTC.

The rearrangement links TRBV29-1 to TRBJ2-1; maybe TRBD1 (6 bases). The CDR3 spans 14 residues. The germline CDR1 and CDR2 sequences are SQVTM and ANQGSEA. Here the CDR3 reads CGLGGTPFNNEQFF. The CDR3 nucleotides read TGCGGACTGGGTGGGACACCGTTTAACAATGAGCAGTTCTTC.

The J gene is TRBJ1-4, the V gene TRBV6-5; no clear D gene. The CDR3 is made up of 16 amino acids. Per germline, CDR1 MNHEY and CDR2 SVGAGI. V was trimmed by 3 bases and J by 0 bases, leaving 11 bases between them. The CDR3 DNA follows: TGTGCCAGCAGTTATTCCGGTCCTTCAACTAATGAAAAACTGTTTTTT. Translating it yields CASSYSGPSTNEKLFF.

The gene calls are TRBV4-2 and TRBJ2-7, with a weak D call TRBD2 (6 bases). The CDR3 is 16 residues long. V was cut by 0 bases and J by 0 bases, with 12 bases left in between. Looked up from germline, CDR1 is LGHNA and CDR2 is YNFKEQ. The CDR3 here is CASSQEPLASSYEQYF. CDR3 DNA: TGTGCCAGCAGCCAAGAGCCACTAGCTAGCTCCTACGAGCAGTACTTC.

The chain recombines TRBV18 with TRBJ2-5; either TRBD1 or TRBD2 may fit D (6 bases each). Between the trimmed V and J ends, which lost 3 bases and 5 bases, there was a span of 16 bases. The CDR3 covers 15 residues. CDR1 is KGHSH and CDR2 is LQKENI in the germline V gene. The CDR3 is CASSPPSGAGETQYF. The CDR3, as DNA: TGTGCCAGCTCACCGCCTTCGGGGGCGGGGGAGACCCAGTACTTC.

The rearrangement uses TRBV6-2 or TRBV6-3 and TRBJ2-3; the match to TRBD2 covers 8 bases. The CDR3 sequence is 14 residues long. V was clipped by 6 bases and J by 6 bases; unmatched bases: 8. CDR1 is MNHEY and CDR2 is SVGEGT in the germline V gene. CDR3 in amino acids: CASRPWRGVDTQYF. CDR3 DNA sequence: TGTGCCAGCAGACCTTGGCGGGGGGTGGATACGCAGTATTTT.

V gene TRBV11-2 combines with J gene TRBJ2-6; 8 bases line up with TRBD1. The CDR3 spans 18 residues. The germline gives CDR1 SGHAT, CDR2 FQNNGV. With V trimmed by 2 bases and J by 2 bases, 8 bases remained unmatched. CDR3 amino acids: CASSLYPGGLTGANVLTF. The CDR3 DNA is TGTGCCAGCAGCTTATATCCAGGGGGCCTAACTGGGGCCAACGTCCTGACTTTC.

As concerns this clone: Other DNA sequences of this sample code for an identical CDR3. V and J are TRBV4-3 and TRBJ2-2; D uncertain. The CDR3 contains 14 residues. CDR1 is LGHNA and CDR2 is YSLEER in the germline V gene. V was pared by 0 bases and J by 5 bases, with 7 bases between. CDR3 in DNA: TGCGCCAGCAGCCAAGATCGGGCGACCGGGGAGCTGTTTTTT. This codes for CASSQDRATGELFF.

DNA of the CDR3: TGCGCCAGCAGCCAGACAGGGGATGATCAGCCCCAGCATTTT. As protein: CASSQTGDDQPQHF. The chain has TRBV4-3 and TRBJ1-5, with 8 bases aligning to TRBD1. The CDR3 extends over 14 amino acids. V lost 3 bases, J lost 5 bases, and 3 bases stayed unmatched. CDR1 is LGHNA and CDR2 is YSLEER in the germline V gene.

This sequence joins TRBV1 and TRBJ2-5; the table calls TRBD2, which could not be checked here. TRBV1 is listed as a pseudogene. The CDR3 spans 14 residues. Here the CDR3 reads CTSSQVAGGETQYF. As DNA, the CDR3 is TGCACCAGCAGCCAAGTAGCGGGGGGGGAGACCCAGTACTTC.

J is TRBJ2-6 and V is TRBV14; perhaps TRBD1 as D (6 bases). Trimming cost V 5 bases and J 0 bases, with 14 bases left between them. CDR3 length: 17 residues. Germline V gene data show CDR1 as SGHDN and CDR2 as FVKESK. CDR3 DNA sequence: TGTGCCAGCAGCGAGGTTTACAGGGCCTCTGGGGCCAACGTCCTGACTTTC. Translation: CASSEVYRASGANVLTF. Using reference TRBV14 and TRBJ2-6 for the parts outside the CDR3, the full variable domain is EAGVTQFPSHSVIEKGQTVTLRCDPISGHDNLYWYRRVMGKEIKFLLHFVKESKQDESGMPNNRFLAERTGGTYSTLKVQPAELEDSGVYFCASSEVYRASGANVLTFGAGSRLTVL.

The CDR3 region is CASSQERGGHGYTF. The CDR3 DNA sequence: TGCGCCAGCAGCCAAGAGAGAGGGGGCCATGGCTACACCTTC. This rearrangement joins TRBV4-3 to TRBJ1-2; 7 bases are a match to TRBD1. Germline V gene sequence: CDR1 LGHNA, CDR2 YSLEER. Trimming removed 0 bases from V and 6 bases from J; junction bases left unmatched: 4. The CDR3 sequence is 14 residues long.

The CDR3 spells CASARGAGELFF. The CDR3 bases are TGTGCTAGTGCCCGGGGGGCCGGGGAGCTGTTTTTT. J is TRBJ2-2 and V is TRBV12-5; 7 bases are shared with TRBD2. This CDR3 spans 12 amino acids. Germline V gives CDR1 LGHNT, CDR2 FRNRAP. J lost 6 bases, V lost 7 bases, and 2 bases had no gene match.

This clone was seen just once. The gene calls are TRBV3-1 (or the pseudogene TRBV3-2) and TRBJ2-3; D not resolved. Germline loops: CDR1 LGHDT, CDR2 YNNKEL (reference sequence). The CDR3 totals 20 residues. Trimming took 2 bases from V and 2 from J, leaving 26 bases between them. The CDR3 protein is CASSQPHQGPPTPHTDTQYF. CDR3 nucleotides: TGTGCCAGCAGCCAACCCCACCAAGGTCCCCCCACCCCCCACACAGATACGCAGTATTTT.

The chain has TRBV5-1 and TRBJ2-7; 10 nucleotides agree with TRBD2. The CDR3 consists of 18 residues. Unmatched junction bases numbered 13, after V lost 0 bases and J lost 4 bases. Germline V gene data show CDR1 as SGHRS and CDR2 as YFSETQ. This CDR3 is CASSLEALASGRSYEQYF. In nucleotides, the CDR3 is TGCGCCAGCAGCTTGGAGGCGCTTGCTAGCGGGAGATCTTACGAGCAGTACTTC.

The V and J genes are TRBV4-1 and TRBJ1-2; 8 bases are shared with TRBD1. V lost 0 bases to trimming and J lost 4 bases; unmatched junction nucleotides: 4. Germline values: CDR1 MGHRA, CDR2 YSYEKL. The CDR3 loop spans 15 amino acids. The CDR3 DNA reads TGCGCCAGCAGCCAAGATACGGGACAGGCCTATGGCTACACCTTC. Translation gives CASSQDTGQAYGYTF.

The J gene is TRBJ2-1, the V gene TRBV11-2; 7 bases are shared with TRBD2. V lost 7 bases to trimming and J lost 2 bases; unmatched junction nucleotides: 5. This CDR3 has 14 residues. The V gene's germline CDR1 is SGHAT and CDR2 FQNNGV. CDR3 coding DNA: TGTGCCAGCACCCTTCTAGCGGCCTACAATGAGCAGTTCTTC. Translation: CASTLLAAYNEQFF.

The gene calls are TRBV6-6 and TRBJ1-1; D remains ambiguous. Germline V gene data show CDR1 as MNHNY and CDR2 as SVGAGI (reference sequence). The CDR3 has 13 amino acids. Trimming cost V 6 bases and J 8 bases, with 16 bases left between them. CDR3 nucleotide sequence: TGTGCCAGCAGCCCAGACGAGCGGACGGAAGCTTTCTTT. Translation: CASSPDERTEAFF.

The chain joins TRBV5-1 to TRBJ1-6; D not certain. CDR1 and CDR2 from the germline V gene are SGHRS and YFSETQ. V was pared by 2 bases and J by 7 bases, with 7 bases between. The CDR3 sequence is 13 residues long. CDR3 region: CASSFGQNSPLHF. For the CDR3, the DNA is TGCGCCAGCAGCTTCGGCCAAAATTCACCCCTCCACTTT.

The V and J genes are TRBV6-6 and TRBJ1-6; 9 bases are shared with TRBD1. This CDR3 spans 16 amino acids. Looked up from germline, CDR1 is MNHNY and CDR2 is SVGAGI (reference sequence). V shed 7 bases and J 10 bases; nucleotides not matched to a gene: 14. The CDR3 reads CASIGTLQGAGSPLHF. The CDR3, as DNA: TGTGCCAGCATCGGTACCCTACAGGGGGCAGGGTCACCCCTCCACTTT.

The chain recombines TRBV3-1 (or the pseudogene TRBV3-2) with TRBJ1-5; unclear D gene. V was pared by 0 bases and J by 7 bases, with 7 bases between. Germline V gene sequence: CDR1 LGHDT, CDR2 YNNKEL (reference sequence). The CDR3 sequence is 13 residues long. The CDR3 loop is CASSQDSRQPQHF. The DNA for the CDR3 is TGTGCCAGCAGCCAAGATTCTCGGCAGCCCCAGCATTTT.

The CDR3 coding sequence is TGCAGCGTTGCCTACGGAACTAACTATGGCTACACCTTC. Translated, it gives CSVAYGTNYGYTF. The chain recombines TRBV29-1 with TRBJ1-2; no clear D. The CDR3 runs to 13 residues. The V end was cut by 4 bases, the J end by 0 bases, with 9 bases between. The germline V gene encodes CDR1 SQVTM and CDR2 ANQGSEA. Filled out from reference TRBV29-1 and TRBJ1-2, the complete variable domain reads SAVISQKPSRDICQRGTSLTIQCQVDSQVTMMFWYRQQPGQSLTLIATANQGSEATYESGFVIDKFPISRPNLTFSTLTVSNMSPEDSSIYLCSVAYGTNYGYTFGSGTRLTVV.

The chain has TRBV6-6 and TRBJ2-3; maybe TRBD1 (6 bases). Trimming took 5 bases from V and 2 from J, leaving 11 bases between them. Germline values: CDR1 MNHNY, CDR2 SVGAGI (reference sequence). CDR3 length: 14 residues. The DNA for the CDR3 is TGTGCCAGCAGTCCTCAGGGGCACACAGATACGCAGTATTTT. It specifies CASSPQGHTDTQYF.

The V call is TRBV10-3, the J call TRBJ2-7; D is perhaps TRBD1 (6 bases). CDR3 size: 13 residues. Per germline, CDR1 ENHRY and CDR2 SYGVKD. V was cut by 11 bases and J by 6 bases, with 20 bases left in between. The CDR3, as DNA: TGTGCCTCCAGGGCCTCCCAGGGGCGCGAGCAGTACTTC. This encodes CASRASQGREQYF.

This clone appeared a single time. The gene calls are TRBV5-1 and TRBJ2-1; 8 bases align to TRBD2. CDR3 length: 17 amino acids. The V and J ends lost 4 bases and 3 bases, in that order; junction bases with no gene match: 12. Per the germline V gene, CDR1 is SGHRS and CDR2 is YFSETQ. The CDR3 is CASSPLTSGMDYNEQFF. CDR3 nucleotides: TGCGCCAGCAGCCCGCTCACTAGCGGAATGGACTACAATGAGCAGTTCTTC. Supplemented by reference TRBV5-1 and TRBJ2-1, the full variable domain reads KAGVTQTPRYLIKTRGQQVTLSCSPISGHRSVSWYQQTPGQGLQFLFEYFSETQRNKGNFPGRFSGRQFSNSRSEMNVSTLELGDSALYLCASSPLTSGMDYNEQFFGPGTRLTVL.

This chain connects TRBV7-9 to TRBJ2-7; TRBD2 matches at 11 bases. CDR3 length: 15 amino acids. The V gene's germline CDR1 is SEHNR and CDR2 FQNEAQ (reference sequence). The trim removed 3 bases at V and 0 bases at J, leaving 1 base unmatched. The CDR3 region is CASSFSGRVSYEQYF. The CDR3 coding sequence is TGTGCCAGCAGCTTTAGCGGGAGGGTCTCCTACGAGCAGTACTTC.